This note documents a single T cell receptor (beta chain) sequence. Its antigen is unknown. The data belong to a study of identifying expanded T cells in peripheral blood. Notes on the study in general: Technical replicates showed roughly 1.2 changed clones; roughly two weeks 15 to 20; four weeks 19. Two-week clone count variance significantly increased as total template count grew.

During the collection period, no donor immune events like infections were recorded. Sequencing was performed with immunoSEQ multiplex PCR; in TCRdb, only in-frame clones are kept and a portion is missing. The sample includes roughly 82,000 clones, almost 85% of them seen just once. The V gene's germline CDR1 is MDHEN and CDR2 SYDVKM. V lost 4 bases, J lost 7 bases, and 14 bases stayed unmatched. The CDR3 runs 16 residues. The chain uses TRBV28 and TRBJ2-7, with 9 bases lining up with TRBD2. The TCR comes from a person aged 18 to 70 in good health. The sample consisted of blood. The DNA for the CDR3 is TGTGCCAGCAGTTCGCAGGAGCGGGAGGAGGGTCGGGAGCAGTACTTC. This gives the protein CASSSQEREEGREQYF.